Listed below are T cell receptor beta chains from one sample, sequenced in a study of OX40 agonist ivuxolimab in advanced cancers. Clones were read by immunoSEQ multiplex PCR, and TCRdb kept only the in-frame ones, dropping some. Of 75,000 to 100,000 clones listed, about nine tenths are singletons. Here the sequenced sample was CD4+ or CD8+ T cells sorted from blood, taken in a trial of the OX40 agonist ivuxolimab. Every receptor here comes from an adult with an advanced solid tumor such as melanoma, head and neck, liver or kidney cancer. CDR3s include the opening cysteine and the closing phenylalanine or tryptophan. Fields, in order: CDR3 protein, CDR3 DNA, J gene, V gene, D gene, clone size. D genes are given only for firm matches. Size values are once, few and many counts, or a class for expanded clones, and some rows have none.

cdr3_aa: CASSLDSLNEQFF
cdr3_nt: TGTGCCAGCAGCTTAGACTCTCTCAATGAGCAGTTCTTC
j_call: TRBJ2-1
v_call: TRBV11-2
d_call: -
clone_size: -

cdr3_aa: CASSSTGALNTEAFF
cdr3_nt: TGTGCCAGCAGCAGTACAGGGGCCCTGAACACTGAAGCTTTCTTT
j_call: TRBJ1-1
v_call: TRBV11-2
d_call: TRBD1
clone_size: -

cdr3_aa: CASGTWNTGELFF
cdr3_nt: TGTGCCAGCGGGACTTGGAACACCGGGGAGCTGTTTTTT
j_call: TRBJ2-2
v_call: TRBV7-2
d_call: -
clone_size: -

cdr3_aa: CASSLTGLEAFF
cdr3_nt: TGTGCCAGCAGCCTGACAGGGCTAGAGGCTTTCTTT
j_call: TRBJ1-1
v_call: TRBV7-2
d_call: TRBD1
clone_size: -

cdr3_aa: CASSWDRANEQFF
cdr3_nt: TGTGCCAGCAGCTGGGACAGGGCAAATGAGCAGTTCTTC
j_call: TRBJ2-1
v_call: TRBV5-4
d_call: TRBD1
clone_size: -

cdr3_aa: CASSVVGRIDNEQFF
cdr3_nt: TGTGCCAGCAGCGTAGTGGGACGGATCGACAATGAGCAGTTCTTC
j_call: TRBJ2-1
v_call: TRBV9
d_call: -
clone_size: -

cdr3_aa: CASSAVKGNQPQHF
cdr3_nt: TGTGCCAGCTCAGCAGTTAAAGGCAATCAGCCCCAGCATTTT
j_call: TRBJ1-5
v_call: TRBV18
d_call: -
clone_size: -

cdr3_aa: CASSPPNRAGDGYTF
cdr3_nt: TGTGCCAGCAGCCCACCTAACAGGGCGGGGGATGGCTACACCTTC
j_call: TRBJ1-2
v_call: TRBV28
d_call: -
clone_size: once

cdr3_aa: CASSLLGGKTQYF
cdr3_nt: TGTGCCAGCAGCTTACTCGGGGGGAAGACCCAGTACTTC
j_call: TRBJ2-5
v_call: TRBV7-8
d_call: TRBD2
clone_size: -

cdr3_aa: CASSPRTLSSGSYNEQFF
cdr3_nt: TGTGCCAGCTCACCACGGACTCTCTCTAGCGGCTCCTACAATGAGCAGTTCTTC
j_call: TRBJ2-1
v_call: TRBV18
d_call: TRBD2
clone_size: -

cdr3_aa: CASKNREYARAGELFF
cdr3_nt: TGTGCCAGCAAAAACAGGGAATATGCGCGGGCCGGGGAGCTGTTTTTT
j_call: TRBJ2-2
v_call: TRBV27
d_call: -
clone_size: once

cdr3_aa: CASRGDRIYGYTF
cdr3_nt: TGTGCCAGTAGGGGAGACAGAATCTATGGCTACACCTTC
j_call: TRBJ1-2
v_call: TRBV19
d_call: -
clone_size: -

cdr3_aa: CASSLDSGVSPLHF
cdr3_nt: TGTGCCAGCAGCTTAGATTCAGGGGTTTCACCCCTCCACTTT
j_call: TRBJ1-6
v_call: TRBV7-8
d_call: -
clone_size: -

cdr3_aa: CASSLMGTLVYEQYF
cdr3_nt: TGTGCCAGCAGCTTAATGGGGACACTCGTTTACGAGCAGTACTTC
j_call: TRBJ2-7
v_call: TRBV7-3
d_call: -
clone_size: -

cdr3_aa: CASSPREAGAGGELFF
cdr3_nt: TGTGCCAGCAGCCCAAGGGAAGCGGGGGCTGGGGGGGAGCTGTTTTTT
j_call: TRBJ2-2
v_call: TRBV11-3
d_call: TRBD2
clone_size: -

cdr3_aa: CASSRRQGTEAFF
cdr3_nt: TGTGCCAGCAGCCGAAGACAGGGCACTGAAGCTTTCTTT
j_call: TRBJ1-1
v_call: TRBV6-5
d_call: TRBD1
clone_size: few

cdr3_aa: CASSPGTKDEQYF
cdr3_nt: TGTGCCAGTAGTCCGGGGACAAAGGACGAGCAGTACTTC
j_call: TRBJ2-7
v_call: TRBV19
d_call: -
clone_size: -

cdr3_aa: CASSPAWTGDTEAFF
cdr3_nt: TGTGCCAGCTCACCGGCCTGGACAGGAGACACTGAAGCTTTCTTT
j_call: TRBJ1-1
v_call: TRBV18
d_call: TRBD1
clone_size: -

cdr3_aa: CANSPRDRGNSPLHF
cdr3_nt: TGTGCCAACAGTCCCCGGGACAGGGGAAATTCACCCCTCCACTTT
j_call: TRBJ1-6
v_call: TRBV28
d_call: TRBD1
clone_size: -

cdr3_aa: CASSSTSYNEQFF
cdr3_nt: TGTGCCAGCAGCTCTACTTCCTACAATGAGCAGTTCTTC
j_call: TRBJ2-1
v_call: TRBV5-5
d_call: -
clone_size: -

cdr3_aa: CASAGTGGEETQYF
cdr3_nt: TGTGCCAGCGCCGGGACAGGGGGCGAGGAGACCCAGTACTTC
j_call: TRBJ2-5
v_call: TRBV28
d_call: TRBD1
clone_size: once

cdr3_aa: CASSPIAILGGIYGYTF
cdr3_nt: TGTGCCAGCAGCCCCATTGCGATCCTGGGGGGAATCTATGGCTACACCTTC
j_call: TRBJ1-2
v_call: TRBV6-4
d_call: -
clone_size: -

cdr3_aa: CASSKSGVYAEAFF
cdr3_nt: TGTGCCAGCAGCAAATCAGGGGTGTACGCTGAAGCTTTCTTT
j_call: TRBJ1-1
v_call: TRBV5-8
d_call: -
clone_size: -

cdr3_aa: CASITPGLVPNEQFF
cdr3_nt: TGTGCCAGCATTACTCCGGGACTAGTCCCCAATGAGCAGTTCTTC
j_call: TRBJ2-1
v_call: TRBV28
d_call: TRBD2
clone_size: once

cdr3_aa: CAISGGLTNYGYTF
cdr3_nt: TGTGCCATCAGCGGGGGTCTCACTAACTATGGCTACACCTTC
j_call: TRBJ1-2
v_call: TRBV10-3
d_call: -
clone_size: -

cdr3_aa: CASSFSPRQGDEKLFF
cdr3_nt: TGTGCCAGCAGTTTTTCCCCTAGGCAGGGAGACGAAAAACTGTTTTTT
j_call: TRBJ1-4
v_call: TRBV6-5
d_call: -
clone_size: -

cdr3_aa: CASSPGGETQYF
cdr3_nt: TGCGCCAGCAGCCCCGGGGGAGAGACCCAGTACTTC
j_call: TRBJ2-5
v_call: TRBV5-1
d_call: -
clone_size: -

cdr3_aa: CASTDRGYNEQFF
cdr3_nt: TGTGCCAGCACTGATAGGGGTTACAATGAGCAGTTCTTC
j_call: TRBJ2-1
v_call: TRBV6-1
d_call: -
clone_size: -

cdr3_aa: CASSWGLVTYEQYF
cdr3_nt: TGTGCCAGCAGTTGGGGACTAGTTACCTACGAGCAGTACTTC
j_call: TRBJ2-7
v_call: TRBV6-5
d_call: TRBD2
clone_size: few

cdr3_aa: CASSLEAGAHPF
cdr3_nt: TGTGCCAGCAGCTTAGAGGCGGGAGCCCATCCATTC
j_call: TRBJ2-6
v_call: TRBV7-9
d_call: TRBD2
clone_size: -

cdr3_aa: CASSLYTSFNEQFF
cdr3_nt: TGTGCCAGCAGCTTATATACTAGTTTCAATGAGCAGTTCTTC
j_call: TRBJ2-1
v_call: TRBV7-3
d_call: -
clone_size: -

cdr3_aa: CASSSIAGGKQYF
cdr3_nt: TGTGCCAGCAGCTCTATAGCGGGGGGGAAGCAGTACTTC
j_call: TRBJ2-7
v_call: TRBV7-6
d_call: TRBD2
clone_size: -

cdr3_aa: CASAKGTGGNQPQHF
cdr3_nt: TGTGCCAGCGCCAAAGGGACAGGGGGCAATCAGCCCCAGCATTTT
j_call: TRBJ1-5
v_call: TRBV6-5
d_call: TRBD1
clone_size: -

cdr3_aa: CATGTEPYEQYF
cdr3_nt: TGTGCCACCGGGACCGAACCCTACGAGCAGTACTTC
j_call: TRBJ2-7
v_call: TRBV19
d_call: -
clone_size: once

cdr3_aa: CASSPSGTATNEKLFF
cdr3_nt: TGTGCCAGCAGCCCTTCGGGGACAGCAACTAATGAAAAACTGTTTTTT
j_call: TRBJ1-4
v_call: TRBV11-2
d_call: TRBD1
clone_size: -

cdr3_aa: CAWNSNTGELFF
cdr3_nt: TGTGCCTGGAATTCGAACACCGGGGAGCTGTTTTTT
j_call: TRBJ2-2
v_call: TRBV30
d_call: -
clone_size: -

cdr3_aa: CASSSRDSEAFF
cdr3_nt: TGTGCCAGCAGCTCCCGGGACAGTGAAGCTTTCTTT
j_call: TRBJ1-1
v_call: TRBV11-3
d_call: TRBD1
clone_size: -

cdr3_aa: CASRRTAASSGANVLTF
cdr3_nt: TGTGCCAGCAGAAGAACGGCGGCAAGCTCTGGGGCCAACGTCCTGACTTTC
j_call: TRBJ2-6
v_call: TRBV2
d_call: -
clone_size: -

cdr3_aa: CASSWGSRQETQYF
cdr3_nt: TGCGCCAGCAGCTGGGGGTCCAGGCAAGAGACCCAGTACTTC
j_call: TRBJ2-5
v_call: TRBV5-1
d_call: -
clone_size: few

cdr3_aa: CASSRTREGRADTQYF
cdr3_nt: TGTGCCAGCAGTAGGACGCGGGAGGGACGGGCAGATACGCAGTATTTT
j_call: TRBJ2-3
v_call: TRBV11-2
d_call: TRBD2
clone_size: -

cdr3_aa: CASSSPRGQGGREAFF
cdr3_nt: TGTGCCAGCAGCTCCCCTCGAGGACAGGGGGGAAGAGAAGCTTTCTTT
j_call: TRBJ1-1
v_call: TRBV28
d_call: TRBD1
clone_size: -

cdr3_aa: CASSLGVIEAFF
cdr3_nt: TGTGCCAGCAGCCTTGGGGTCATAGAAGCTTTCTTT
j_call: TRBJ1-1
v_call: TRBV5-6
d_call: -
clone_size: -

cdr3_aa: CATKPGNTIYF
cdr3_nt: TGTGCCACAAAACCTGGAAACACCATATATTTT
j_call: TRBJ1-3
v_call: TRBV19
d_call: -
clone_size: -

cdr3_aa: CASSYAVNTEAFF
cdr3_nt: TGTGCCAGCAGTTATGCTGTGAACACTGAAGCTTTCTTT
j_call: TRBJ1-1
v_call: TRBV5-4
d_call: -
clone_size: -